This T cell receptor beta chain was identified in a study of T cell repertoires in cytomegalovirus infection. Looking at the study overall: Carrying CMV and the relevant HLA type showed in public TCR beta signatures. Study observations and caveats: Cumulative public TCR beta family frequency identified CMV carriers with the relevant HLA. CMV-specific TCR beta clonotypes restricted by HLA-C dominated the ex vivo response.

TCRdb fed the reads into MiXCR, producing one record per CDR3 protein. Here the sample spans around 290,000 distinct CDR3 sequences, roughly 24% being singletons. Points on this clonotype: Its target is unknown.

The trim removed 4 bases at V and 6 bases at J, leaving 4 bases unmatched. Germline V gene sequence: CDR1 PRHDT, CDR2 FYEKMQ (reference sequence). CDR3 length: 14 amino acids. The gene calls are TRBV13 and TRBJ2-3, with 10 bases aligning to TRBD2. Sequencing was carried out using PBMCs. The clonotype comes from a human donor in good health (CMV status not recorded). Some clones in this sample may be carry-over from other donors' samples. The CDR3 sequence: CASSWTSGRDTQYF. The CDR3 DNA sequence: TGTGCCAGCAGCTGGACTAGCGGTCGGGATACGCAGTATTTT.